These 27 T cell receptor beta chains were all obtained from the same sample, sequenced in a study of blood T cell repertoires in COVID-19. The data were produced by immunoSEQ multiplex PCR, yet TCRdb's version contains in-frame clones alone and is incomplete. The sample shows approximately 300,000 clones, roughly 90% of them seen only once. The sequenced sample consisted of PBMCs or T cells enriched from blood (not recorded which). The receptors stem from a woman aged 30 to 39 who had been exposed to COVID-19.

The chain uses TRBV11-2 and TRBJ2-7; TRBD1 matches 7 bases. CDR3 length equals 17 residues. V dropped 0 bases and J dropped 5; count of bases not matched to a gene: 13. Germline V gene sequence: CDR1 SGHAT, CDR2 FQNNGV. The DNA for the CDR3 is TGTGCCAGCAGCTTAGATGGGAGACAGGGTATTCCCCACGAGCAGTACTTC. It codes for CASSLDGRQGIPHEQYF.

V usage is TRBV2 and J usage is TRBJ2-7; D call uncertain. V shed 4 bases and J shed 3 bases, with 7 bases lying between them. The CDR3 has 12 amino acids. Germline values: CDR1 SNHLY, CDR2 FYNNEI. The CDR3 reads CASSVRVYEQYF. The CDR3 DNA reads TGTGCCAGCAGTGTCCGCGTCTACGAGCAGTACTTC. Using reference TRBV2 and TRBJ2-7 for the parts outside the CDR3, the full variable domain is EPEVTQTPSHQVTQMGQEVILRCVPISNHLYFYWYRQILGQKVEFLVSFYNNEISEKSEIFDDQFSVERPDGSNFTLKIRSTKLEDSAMYFCASSVRVYEQYFGPGTRLTVT.

The chain combines TRBV6-4 with TRBJ2-1; 14 nucleotides agree with TRBD2. The germline V gene encodes CDR1 MRHNA and CDR2 SNTAGT. The CDR3 contains 20 residues. The V segment lost 4 bases and the J segment 0 bases; nucleotides outside the gene matches: 11. In nucleotides, the CDR3 is TGTGCCAGCAGTGCGATGGGACTAGCGGGGGATTTAAGCTCCTACAATGAGCAGTTCTTC. It specifies CASSAMGLAGDLSSYNEQFF.

This clone was seen just once. The rearrangement uses TRBV7-6 and TRBJ2-7, with TRBD1 as a possible D gene (5 bases). This CDR3 spans 14 amino acids. Germline CDR1 and CDR2: SGHVS and FNYEAQ. V lost 1 base, J lost 5 bases, and 12 bases lay in between. CDR3 nucleotide sequence: TGTGCCAGCAGCTTAGAGGCAGGGTTCGACGAGCAGTACTTC. This gives the protein CASSLEAGFDEQYF.

Here the CDR3 DNA reads TGTGCCAGCGGTTTTACTAGCGGGGGGGTTTACAATGAGCAGTTCTTC. Amino acids: CASGFTSGGVYNEQFF. This chain uses TRBV6-5 with TRBJ2-1; 13 bases align to TRBD2. J gave up 4 bases and V 8 bases, and 8 bases lay outside the gene matches. This CDR3 spans 16 amino acids. Per the germline V gene, CDR1 is MNHEY and CDR2 is SVGAGI.

The V call is TRBV7-3, the J call TRBJ1-1, with D hard to call. From germline, CDR1 is SGHTA and CDR2 FQGTGA. The CDR3 loop spans 13 amino acids. The germline V and J ends were trimmed by 3 bases and 3 bases, with 8 bases remaining between them. The CDR3 loop is CASSLTKYTEAFF. The CDR3 DNA is TGTGCCAGCAGCTTGACAAAGTACACTGAAGCTTTCTTT. Combining the CDR3 with reference TRBV7-3 and TRBJ1-1 gives the whole variable domain GAGVSQTPSNKVTEKGKYVELRCDPISGHTALYWYRQSLGQGPEFLIYFQGTGAADDSGLPNDRFFAVRPEGSVSTLKIQRTERGDSAVYLCASSLTKYTEAFFGQGTRLTVV.

The J gene is TRBJ1-2, the V gene TRBV4-1, with 7 bases lining up with TRBD1. Unmatched junction bases numbered 7, after V lost 0 bases and J lost 6 bases. The CDR3 has 15 amino acids. CDR1 is MGHRA, CDR2 YSYEKL, per germline. CDR3 nucleotide sequence: TGCGCCAGCAGCCAAGATTCAAACAGGGGTGATGGCTACACCTTC. Its translation is CASSQDSNRGDGYTF.

The rearrangement joins TRBV5-4 to TRBJ1-1; weak D call: TRBD1 (5 bases). This CDR3 region has 14 residues. The V end lost 0 bases, the J end lost 4 bases, and 10 bases lay between the germline ends. In germline, CDR1 is SGHNT, CDR2 YYREEE (reference sequence). The CDR3, as DNA: TGTGCCAGCAGCTTGGATTTGGGGGGCACTGAAGCTTTCTTT. Encoded protein: CASSLDLGGTEAFF.

The chain uses TRBV5-4 and TRBJ2-3, with 12 positions matching TRBD2. J lost 6 bases, V lost 3 bases, and 8 bases had no gene match. The CDR3 contains 16 residues. In germline, CDR1 is SGHNT, CDR2 YYREEE (reference sequence). The CDR3 region has the DNA TGTGCCAGCAGCTGGTTCCTAGCGGGGGGGCCGGATACGCAGTATTTT. Amino acids: CASSWFLAGGPDTQYF.

The rearrangement links TRBV18 to TRBJ1-1; 8 nucleotides agree with TRBD1. Germline V lookup: CDR1 KGHSH, CDR2 LQKENI. The CDR3 has 15 amino acids. With 3 bases clipped from V and 5 bases from J, the junction kept 8 bases outside the gene matches. CDR3 protein: CASSPQGAMGTEAFF. The CDR3 DNA sequence: TGTGCCAGCTCACCTCAGGGGGCGATGGGAACTGAAGCTTTCTTT.

The rearrangement joins TRBV2 to TRBJ1-1, with TRBD1 matching over 10 bases. CDR3 length equals 15 residues. V lost 2 bases, J lost 7 bases, and 7 bases stayed unmatched. Per germline, CDR1 SNHLY and CDR2 FYNNEI. CDR3 coding DNA: TGTGCCAGCAGTGAATCCGACAGGGGGCTTTTTGAAGCTTTCTTT. Its translation is CASSESDRGLFEAFF.

This chain uses TRBV30 with TRBJ1-1; D is unclear. Germline CDR1 and CDR2: GTSNPN and SVGIG (reference sequence). The V end lost 2 bases, the J end lost 0 bases, and 4 bases lay between the germline ends. The CDR3 is 12 residues long. In nucleotides, the CDR3 is TGTGCCTGGAGTACAGTGAACACTGAAGCTTTCTTT. As protein: CAWSTVNTEAFF.

This clone was observed a single time. The gene calls are TRBV29-1 and TRBJ1-1; TRBD1 is a possible D gene (6 bases). V lost 6 bases and J lost 1, with 12 bases in between. The CDR3 length is 13 residues. Germline CDR1 SQVTM, CDR2 ANQGSEA. The CDR3 DNA reads as TGCAGCGTCGTCGGACAGAGGAACACTGAAGCTTTCTTT. Residues: CSVVGQRNTEAFF.

This clone showed up just a few times. This chain joins TRBV6-5 and TRBJ1-2, with unresolved D. The V end was cut by 4 bases, the J end by 7 bases, with 10 bases between. The CDR3 covers 12 residues. Per germline, CDR1 MNHEY and CDR2 SVGAGI. The CDR3, as DNA: TGTGCCAGCAGTTCCCGAGAGGGTGGCTACACCTTC. This translates into CASSSREGGYTF.

The chain is built from TRBV13 and TRBJ1-2, with 8 bases lining up with TRBD1. Germline values: CDR1 PRHDT, CDR2 FYEKMQ (reference sequence). Trimming at V came to 2 bases and at J to 5 bases, leaving 13 bases not matched to a gene. The CDR3 is 17 amino acids. CDR3 loop: CASSLLIYGTGNYGYTF. In nucleotides, the CDR3 is TGTGCCAGCAGCTTACTCATCTATGGGACAGGAAATTATGGCTACACCTTC.

This rearrangement joins TRBV9 to TRBJ1-3, with D tentatively TRBD1 (5 bases). Germline CDR1 reads SGDLS; CDR2 reads YYNGEE. V lost 3 bases, J lost 0 bases, and 16 bases lay in between. CDR3 length equals 17 residues. The CDR3 loop is CASSAGGLTRSGNTIYF. The CDR3 DNA follows: TGTGCCAGCAGCGCCGGGGGTCTTACTCGCTCTGGAAACACCATATATTTT.

The genes are TRBV5-5 and TRBJ2-7, with D possibly matching TRBD1 (6 bases). CDR1 SGHKS and CDR2 YYEKEE come from the germline V gene (reference sequence). This CDR3 contains 15 residues. Trimming cost V 3 bases and J 0 bases, with 13 bases left between them. CDR3 sequence reads: CASSWGQTSSYEQYF. The CDR3 DNA follows: TGTGCCAGCAGCTGGGGACAAACGAGCTCCTACGAGCAGTACTTC.

This clone turned up a few times. The V call is TRBV7-9, the J call TRBJ1-2, with 7 bases that match TRBD1. The germline V gene encodes CDR1 SEHNR and CDR2 FQNEAQ (reference sequence). The J segment lost 12 bases and the V segment lost 3 bases, leaving 10 bases of the junction unmatched. The CDR3 loop spans 13 amino acids. The CDR3 region has the DNA TGTGCCAGCAGCTTCCGTGGCACAGGGGAAGACACCTTC. Translation gives CASSFRGTGEDTF.

This sequence joins TRBV5-1 and TRBJ1-6, with D hard to call. The CDR3 has 17 residues. Per the germline V gene, CDR1 is SGHRS and CDR2 is YFSETQ. Trimming pared 0 bases from V and 9 bases from J, leaving 19 bases between. CDR3 in amino acids: CASSLGSTQVLSSPLHF. DNA of the CDR3: TGCGCCAGCAGCTTGGGATCCACCCAGGTATTAAGTTCACCCCTCCACTTT.

This clone was observed a single time. J is TRBJ2-7 and V is TRBV7-2; D unresolved. Trimming pared 8 bases from V and 2 bases from J, leaving 16 bases between. Looked up from germline, CDR1 is SGHTA and CDR2 is FQGNSA. The CDR3 runs to 14 residues. The CDR3 is CASALFDSTYEQYF. Written as DNA, the CDR3 is TGTGCCAGCGCCCTGTTTGACTCCACCTACGAGCAGTACTTC.

This clone was detected only a few times. The CDR3 nucleotides are TGTGCCAGCCGCGCACTTAATTCCTACGAGCAGTACTTC. This gives the protein CASRALNSYEQYF. The gene calls are TRBV19 and TRBJ2-7; D is uncertain. Trimming pared 9 bases from V and 1 base from J, leaving 13 bases between. The CDR3 contains 13 residues. Germline V gives CDR1 LNHDA, CDR2 SQIVND (reference sequence).

The chain employs TRBV30 and TRBJ2-2; the D gene is possibly TRBD2 (5 bases). The germline CDR1 and CDR2 sequences are GTSNPN and SVGIG (reference sequence). V was shortened by 2 bases and J by 6 bases, with 10 bases between the two germline ends. This CDR3 contains 13 residues. Here the CDR3 reads CAWSLRAPGELFF. The CDR3 nucleotides are TGTGCCTGGAGTCTGAGGGCGCCCGGGGAGCTGTTTTTT.

The chain couples TRBV9 to TRBJ2-2, with 8 bases matching TRBD1. The length of the CDR3 is 15 residues. V trimming: 4 bases; J trimming: 0 bases; junction bases outside the gene matches: 2. Germline CDR1 and CDR2: SGDLS and YYNGEE. The CDR3 bases are TGTGCCAGCAGCCCGACAGGGGCGAACACCGGGGAGCTGTTTTTT. Protein: CASSPTGANTGELFF.

The V gene is TRBV10-3, the J gene TRBJ1-2; 9 bases line up with TRBD1. Germline-derived CDR1 and CDR2 are ENHRY and SYGVKD. The CDR3 contains 16 residues. The V segment lost 7 bases and the J segment 5 bases; nucleotides outside the gene matches: 14. The CDR3 DNA reads TGTGCCATCACCCTGAGCCTGGACAGGGGTGGTTATGGCTACACCTTC. Its translation: CAITLSLDRGGYGYTF.

The J gene is TRBJ2-5, the V gene TRBV15, with D tentatively TRBD2 (7 bases). This CDR3 has 17 amino acids. Trimming removed 0 bases from V and 5 bases from J, with 19 bases in between. Germline V gives CDR1 LNHNV, CDR2 YYDKDF (reference sequence). CDR3 amino acids: CATSRDLERGGWETQYF. The CDR3 DNA reads as TGTGCCACCAGCAGAGATCTTGAGAGGGGGGGCTGGGAGACCCAGTACTTC.

Remarks on this clone: Mismatch with germline at one junction end may stem from a read error. The genes are TRBV5-8 and TRBJ1-6; 7 bases line up with TRBD1. Per the germline V gene, CDR1 is SGHTS and CDR2 is YDEGEE. This CDR3 comprises 10 residues. The CDR3 here is CASSLRTGYF. The CDR3 DNA sequence: TGTGCCAGCAGCTTGAGGACAGGATACTTT. Combining the CDR3 with reference TRBV5-8 and TRBJ1-6 gives the whole variable domain EAGVTQSPTHLIKTRGQQATLRCSPISGHTSVYWYQQALGLGLQFLLWYDEGEERNRGNFPPRFSGRQFPNYSSELNVNALELEDSALYLCASSLRTGYFGNGTRLTVT.

J is TRBJ2-5 and V is TRBV3-1 (or the pseudogene TRBV3-2); 12 positions agree with TRBD2. V dropped 4 bases and J dropped 3; count of bases not matched to a gene: 6. CDR3 length equals 16 residues. Germline V gives CDR1 LGHDT, CDR2 YNNKEL (reference sequence). The CDR3 nucleotides read TGTGCCAGCAGCCTCAGACTAGCGGGGGACGAAGAGACCCAGTACTTC. Protein product: CASSLRLAGDEETQYF.